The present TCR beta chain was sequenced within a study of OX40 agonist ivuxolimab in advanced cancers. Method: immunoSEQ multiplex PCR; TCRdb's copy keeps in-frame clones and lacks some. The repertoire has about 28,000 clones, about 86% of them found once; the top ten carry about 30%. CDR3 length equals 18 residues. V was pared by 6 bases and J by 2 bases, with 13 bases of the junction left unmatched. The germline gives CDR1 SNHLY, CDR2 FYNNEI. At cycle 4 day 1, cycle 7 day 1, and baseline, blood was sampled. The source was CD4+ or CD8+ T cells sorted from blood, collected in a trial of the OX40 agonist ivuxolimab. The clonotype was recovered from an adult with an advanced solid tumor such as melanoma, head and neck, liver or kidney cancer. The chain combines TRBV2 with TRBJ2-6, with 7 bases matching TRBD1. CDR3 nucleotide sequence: TGTGCCAGCAGCAACCCGGGACAGAAAATAACTGGGGCCAACGTCCTGACTTTC. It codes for CASSNPGQKITGANVLTF.